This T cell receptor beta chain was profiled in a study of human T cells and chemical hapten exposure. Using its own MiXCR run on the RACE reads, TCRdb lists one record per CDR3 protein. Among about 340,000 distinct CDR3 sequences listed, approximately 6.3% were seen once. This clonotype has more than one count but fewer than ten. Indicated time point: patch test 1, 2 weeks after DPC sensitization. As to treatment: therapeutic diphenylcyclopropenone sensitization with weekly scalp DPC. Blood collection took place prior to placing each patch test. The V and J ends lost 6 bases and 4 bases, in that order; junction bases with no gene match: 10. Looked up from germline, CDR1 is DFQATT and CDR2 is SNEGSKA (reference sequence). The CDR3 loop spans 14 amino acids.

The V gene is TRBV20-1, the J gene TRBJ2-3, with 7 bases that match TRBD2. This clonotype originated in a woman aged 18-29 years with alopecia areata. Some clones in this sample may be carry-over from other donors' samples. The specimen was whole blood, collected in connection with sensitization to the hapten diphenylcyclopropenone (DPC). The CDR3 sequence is CSAKTHAGADTQYF. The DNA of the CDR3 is TGCAGTGCAAAGACTCACGCGGGGGCAGATACGCAGTATTTT.